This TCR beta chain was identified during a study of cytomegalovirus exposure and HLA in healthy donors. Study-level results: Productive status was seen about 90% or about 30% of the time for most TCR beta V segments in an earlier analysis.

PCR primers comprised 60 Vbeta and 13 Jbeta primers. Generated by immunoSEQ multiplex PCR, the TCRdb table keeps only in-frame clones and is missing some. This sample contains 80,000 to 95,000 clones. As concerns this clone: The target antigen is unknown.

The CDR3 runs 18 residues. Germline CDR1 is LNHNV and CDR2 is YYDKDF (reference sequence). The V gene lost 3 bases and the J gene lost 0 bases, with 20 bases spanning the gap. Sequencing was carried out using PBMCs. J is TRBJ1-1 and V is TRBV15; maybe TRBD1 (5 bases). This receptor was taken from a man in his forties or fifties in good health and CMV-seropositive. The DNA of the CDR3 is TGTGCCACCAGCAGGACCTCATTGGGGGGAAAGATGAACACTGAAGCTTTCTTT. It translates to CATSRTSLGGKMNTEAFF.